This TCR beta chain was retrieved from a study of T cells in Graves' hyperthyroidism and ophthalmopathy. The table lists this clonotype with many counts. Patients between 18 and 65 years old had hyperthyroidism, newly diagnosed and lasting under 2 months. RNA transcripts gave rise to amplified TCR beta CDR3 regions. Using the HTBI primer set, a first-round RT-PCR was run on the TCR CDR3. One entry per CDR3 protein results from TCRdb running MiXCR on the multiplex PCR reads. The sample has over 250,000 distinct CDR3 sequences; less than 30% are singletons. J gave up 2 bases and V 1 base, and 5 bases lay outside the gene matches. CDR3 length: 16 residues. Germline CDR1 LGHDT, CDR2 YNNKEL (reference sequence).

This receptor was obtained from a man aged 40-49 years with Graves' hyperthyroidism that later progressed to Graves' ophthalmopathy. Material for sequencing was blood. The chain uses TRBV3-1 and TRBJ1-2, with 9 bases that match TRBD1. The CDR3: CASSQGTGDVNYGYTF. The CDR3 DNA is TGTGCCAGCAGCCAAGGGACAGGGGATGTCAACTATGGCTACACCTTC.